The 15 T cell receptor beta chains given below trace back to one sample, sequenced in a study of PD-1 blockade in mismatch repair-deficient tumors. Method: immunoSEQ multiplex PCR; TCRdb's copy keeps in-frame clones and lacks some. The repertoire holds more than 40,000 clones, with 78% as singletons. The input for sequencing was peripheral blood, taken 4 weeks after starting pembrolizumab. Receptors were obtained from an adult with mismatch repair-deficient cancer.

The chain has TRBV5-4 and TRBJ2-3; 10 bases line up with TRBD2. Germline CDR1 and CDR2: SGHNT and YYREEE (reference sequence). V lost 5 bases to trimming and J lost 1 base; unmatched junction nucleotides: 4. The CDR3 totals 15 residues. The CDR3 sequence is CASRYTSGGTDTQYF. The CDR3 DNA reads as TGTGCCAGCAGGTACACTAGCGGGGGCACAGATACGCAGTATTTT.

This rearrangement joins TRBV2 to TRBJ2-1; D uncertain. Trimming took 3 bases from V and 0 from J, leaving 9 bases between them. Germline loops: CDR1 SNHLY, CDR2 FYNNEI. The CDR3 sequence is 15 residues long. CDR3 residues: CASSDGLSSYNEQFF. The CDR3 DNA is TGTGCCAGCAGTGATGGTCTCAGCTCCTACAATGAGCAGTTCTTC.

V is TRBV18 and J is TRBJ2-7; possible D gene TRBD2, 7 bases. CDR1 and CDR2 from the germline V gene are KGHSH and LQKENI. CDR3 length: 15 residues. V was trimmed by 0 bases and J by 2 bases, leaving 11 bases between them. The CDR3 loop reads CASSPPGGLTYEQYF. The DNA for the CDR3 is TGTGCCAGCTCACCACCGGGGGGGCTCACCTACGAGCAGTACTTC. The full variable domain, rest sourced from reference TRBV18 and TRBJ2-7, is NAGVMQNPRHLVRRRGQEARLRCSPMKGHSHVYWYRQLPEEGLKFMVYLQKENIIDESGMPKERFSAEFPKEGPSILRIQQVVRGDSAAYFCASSPPGGLTYEQYFGPGTRLTVT.

The V gene is TRBV11-2, the J gene TRBJ1-3, with no clear D. V lost 4 bases and J lost 1, with 11 bases in between. The length of the CDR3 is 15 residues. CDR1 SGHAT and CDR2 FQNNGV come from the germline V gene. CDR3 nucleotide sequence: TGTGCCAGCAGCTCAGAACGGCGGTCTGGAAACACCATATATTTT. It translates to CASSSERRSGNTIYF.

The J gene is TRBJ2-1, the V gene TRBV6-1, with 9 bases matching TRBD2. With 6 bases clipped from V and 8 bases from J, the junction kept 5 bases outside the gene matches. The CDR3 contains 13 residues. The germline V gene encodes CDR1 MNHNS and CDR2 SASEGT. CDR3 residues: CASRLAGIDEQFF. CDR3 nucleotides: TGTGCCAGCAGGCTAGCGGGAATCGATGAGCAGTTCTTC.

The chain carries TRBV9 and TRBJ2-7; 9 bases align to TRBD2. Per germline, CDR1 SGDLS and CDR2 YYNGEE. The CDR3 totals 15 residues. V shed 7 bases, J shed 4 bases, and the junction held 12 bases outside the gene matches. The CDR3, as DNA: TGTGCCAGCGCAGAGTCGGCTAGCGGGACTTACGAGCAGTACTTC. This translates into CASAESASGTYEQYF.

The chain recombines TRBV5-1 with TRBJ1-5; no clear D gene. From germline, CDR1 is SGHRS and CDR2 YFSETQ. There are 15 residues in the CDR3. V dropped 0 bases and J dropped 5 bases, with 12 bases sitting between them. This CDR3 is CASSLEGDQDQPQHF. As DNA, the CDR3 is TGCGCCAGCAGCTTGGAGGGTGATCAGGATCAGCCCCAGCATTTT. The full variable domain, with the rest looked up from reference TRBV5-1 and TRBJ1-5, is KAGVTQTPRYLIKTRGQQVTLSCSPISGHRSVSWYQQTPGQGLQFLFEYFSETQRNKGNFPGRFSGRQFSNSRSEMNVSTLELGDSALYLCASSLEGDQDQPQHFGDGTRLSIL.

The chain employs TRBV21-1 and TRBJ1-5. TRBV21-1 is shown as a pseudogene. This CDR3 region has 9 residues. The CDR3 is CASRQPQHF. The DNA for the CDR3 is TGTGCCAGCAGACAGCCCCAGCATTTT.

The gene calls are TRBV19 and TRBJ1-4; D unresolved. The CDR3 extends over 14 amino acids. Germline V gives CDR1 LNHDA, CDR2 SQIVND (reference sequence). Trimming stripped 3 bases from V and 6 bases from J, with 11 bases between. CDR3 bases: TGTGCCAGTAGTATCGGCAGGTCTGATGAAAAACTGTTTTTT. Translated: CASSIGRSDEKLFF.

The genes are TRBV27 and TRBJ2-7; 10 bases agree with TRBD2. The CDR3 is made up of 15 amino acids. After removal of 4 bases from V and 6 bases from J, the junction contained 9 bases not matched to a gene. Germline V CDR1 and CDR2: MNHEY, SMNVEV (reference sequence). The DNA of the CDR3 is TGTGCCAGCAGTTCACCTAGCGGGAGTGTGGGCGAGCAGTACTTC. This encodes CASSSPSGSVGEQYF.

The genes are TRBV7-9 and TRBJ2-7, with 8 nucleotides matching TRBD2. Germline V CDR1 and CDR2: SEHNR, FQNEAQ (reference sequence). The CDR3 contains 16 residues. The junction had 9 bases not matched to a gene; V was cut back by 5 bases and J by 0 bases. The CDR3 nucleotides are TGTGCCAGCAGCGTCGATCTAGCGGGTAGCTCCTACGAGCAGTACTTC. As protein: CASSVDLAGSSYEQYF. The entire variable domain, with the rest obtained from reference TRBV7-9 and TRBJ2-7, is as follows: DTGVSQNPRHKITKRGQNVTFRCDPISEHNRLYWYRQTLGQGPEFLTYFQNEAQLEKSRLLSDRFSAERPKGSFSTLEIQRTEQGDSAMYLCASSVDLAGSSYEQYFGPGTRLTVT.

A remark on this clone: Other DNA sequences in the sample encode the same CDR3. This chain connects TRBV4-3 to TRBJ2-2, with 8 bases lining up with TRBD2. The ends lost 1 base at V and 6 bases at J; junction bases unmatched: 7. Germline loops: CDR1 LGHNA, CDR2 YSLEER. The CDR3 has 16 residues. The CDR3 sequence is CASSQAPAGRAGELFF. The CDR3 nucleotides read TGCGCCAGCAGCCAAGCTCCGGCCGGGAGGGCCGGGGAGCTGTTTTTT.

The chain couples TRBV11-3 to TRBJ1-3, with unresolved D. The CDR3 length is 14 residues. Germline-derived CDR1 and CDR2 are SGHNT and YENEEA. The V end was cut by 5 bases, the J end by 3 bases, with 11 bases between. CDR3 coding DNA: TGTGCCAGCAGCCCCACCCTTTTTGGAAACACCATATATTTT. Its translation is CASSPTLFGNTIYF.

The chain employs TRBV5-4 and TRBJ1-4; D is undetermined. This CDR3 region has 15 residues. Trimming took off 4 bases at V and 8 bases at J, with 18 bases between the two ends. Germline CDR1 reads SGHNT; CDR2 reads YYREEE (reference sequence). In DNA, the CDR3 is TGTGCCAGCAGCAACCTCCGGGGTGAGGACGAAAAACTGTTTTTT. It translates to CASSNLRGEDEKLFF.

The chain is built from TRBV19 and TRBJ1-3; no clear D. V lost 5 bases and J lost 0, with 8 bases in between. CDR3 size: 14 residues. Germline loops: CDR1 LNHDA, CDR2 SQIVND (reference sequence). The CDR3 reads CASSWKISGNTIYF. The CDR3 DNA follows: TGTGCCAGTAGTTGGAAAATCTCTGGAAACACCATATATTTT. The full variable domain, rest sourced from reference TRBV19 and TRBJ1-3, is DGGITQSPKYLFRKEGQNVTLSCEQNLNHDAMYWYRQDPGQGLRLIYYSQIVNDFQKGDIAEGYSVSREKKESFPLTVTSAQKNPTAFYLCASSWKISGNTIYFGEGSWLTVV.